A single sample is the source of the 7 T cell receptor beta chains below, sequenced in a study of cytomegalovirus exposure and HLA in healthy donors. Researchers ran the PCR with 60 Vbeta and 13 Jbeta primers. Generated by immunoSEQ multiplex PCR, the TCRdb table keeps only in-frame clones and is missing some. This sample has roughly 150,000 clones; roughly 70% occur once, and the top ten carry over 6%. The specimen was PBMCs. The receptors originated from a man aged 25 to 40 in good health and CMV-seronegative.

This clone was found once. This chain links TRBV19 with TRBJ1-2; no definite D call. With 5 bases removed from V and 4 bases from J, the gap between germline ends came to 11 bases. Looked up from germline, CDR1 is LNHDA and CDR2 is SQIVND (reference sequence). This CDR3 contains 13 residues. CDR3 residues: CASSPDGVYGYTF. The CDR3 coding sequence is TGTGCCAGTAGTCCGGACGGGGTCTATGGCTACACCTTC.

This rearrangement joins TRBV5-4 to TRBJ2-3; TRBD2 agrees at 7 bases. V shed 0 bases and J 1 base; nucleotides not matched to a gene: 5. Germline V gene data show CDR1 as SGHNT and CDR2 as YYREEE (reference sequence). The CDR3 sequence is 16 residues long. This CDR3 is CASSLGGDYRTDTQYF. CDR3 nucleotide sequence: TGTGCCAGCAGCTTGGGGGGGGACTACCGCACAGATACGCAGTATTTT.

The CDR3 DNA sequence: TGCAGCGTTATACACAGGGATAGAGCGAACACTGAAGCTTTCTTT. This translates into CSVIHRDRANTEAFF. The V gene is TRBV29-1, the J gene TRBJ1-1; TRBD1 is a possible D gene (6 bases). The V gene lost 5 bases and the J gene lost 1 base, with 17 bases spanning the gap. There are 15 residues in the CDR3. CDR1 and CDR2 from the germline V gene are SQVTM and ANQGSEA.

A note on this clone: Other nucleotide sequences in the sample specify the same CDR3. The chain is built from TRBV29-1 and TRBJ2-7; D is possibly TRBD1 (6 bases). The CDR3 is 16 residues long. Germline-derived CDR1 and CDR2 are SQVTM and ANQGSEA. Trimming left V 8 bases short and J 5 bases short, with 28 bases between. CDR3 sequence: CSHGDPYRERRNEQYF. CDR3 DNA: TGCAGCCATGGAGACCCCTACAGGGAGAGAAGGAACGAGCAGTACTTC.

The chain joins TRBV27 to TRBJ2-7, with 10 bases identical to TRBD1. V lost 6 bases and J lost 5; bases outside the gene matches: 10. The germline V gene encodes CDR1 MNHEY and CDR2 SMNVEV (reference sequence). The CDR3 consists of 15 residues. CDR3 in amino acids: CASRTPRDRGNEQYF. The CDR3 coding sequence is TGTGCCAGCAGAACCCCCAGGGACAGGGGCAACGAGCAGTACTTC.

The chain uses TRBV6-1 and TRBJ1-1; 7 bases align to TRBD1. V lost 6 bases to trimming and J lost 1 base; unmatched junction nucleotides: 8. Per the germline V gene, CDR1 is MNHNS and CDR2 is SASEGT. The CDR3 sequence is 15 residues long. Here the CDR3 DNA reads TGTGCCAGCAGGACCCCTGACAGGGCGAACACTGAAGCTTTCTTT. It specifies CASRTPDRANTEAFF.

This clone was recorded once. The chain has TRBV27 and TRBJ1-2; TRBD1 agrees at 8 bases. This CDR3 is built from 15 residues. V lost 2 bases to trimming and J lost 4 bases; unmatched junction nucleotides: 6. Germline loops: CDR1 MNHEY, CDR2 SMNVEV (reference sequence). The CDR3 sequence: CASSLRQGNSYGYTF. CDR3 sequence (DNA): TGTGCCAGCAGTTTAAGACAGGGGAACAGCTATGGCTACACCTTC.